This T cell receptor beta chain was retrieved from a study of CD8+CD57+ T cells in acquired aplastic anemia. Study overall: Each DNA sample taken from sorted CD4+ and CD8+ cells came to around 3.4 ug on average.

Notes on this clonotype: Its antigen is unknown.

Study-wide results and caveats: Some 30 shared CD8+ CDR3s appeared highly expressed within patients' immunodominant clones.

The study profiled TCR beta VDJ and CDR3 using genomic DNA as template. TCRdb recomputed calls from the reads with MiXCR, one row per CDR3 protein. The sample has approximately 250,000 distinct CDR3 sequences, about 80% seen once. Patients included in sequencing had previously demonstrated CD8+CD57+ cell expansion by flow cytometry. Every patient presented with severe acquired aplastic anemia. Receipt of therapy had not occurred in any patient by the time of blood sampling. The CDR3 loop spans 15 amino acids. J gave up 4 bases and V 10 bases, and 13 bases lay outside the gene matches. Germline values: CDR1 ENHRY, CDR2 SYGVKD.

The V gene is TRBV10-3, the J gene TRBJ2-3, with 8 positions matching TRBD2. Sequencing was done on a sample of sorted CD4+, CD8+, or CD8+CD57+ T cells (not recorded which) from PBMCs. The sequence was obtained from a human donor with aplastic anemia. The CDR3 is CASSDIGGGPDTQYF. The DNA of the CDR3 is TGTGCCAGCAGCGATATCGGGGGGGGGCCAGATACGCAGTATTTT.